The entry below gives a single TCR beta chain sequence along with its context. The naive CD8 subset, CD45RO-negative cells positively selected for CCR7, excluded terminally differentiated effector memory CD45RA+ cells. The study drew its donors from healthy HIV-negative adults without recent acute infections or vaccinations. The DNA input per sorted-subset replicate PCR was roughly 210 ng, corresponding to 32,000 or so T cell genomes. Only in-frame clones appear in the TCRdb table, and some are missing; sequencing was by immunoSEQ multiplex PCR. Altogether about 2.2 million clones are present, about 93% being singletons, with the ten largest covering approximately 1.7%. This record belongs to a study of shared clonotypes between healthy human individuals. This CDR3 contains 13 residues. The germline gives CDR1 MNHNS, CDR2 SASEGT. Trimming shortened V by 4 bases and J by 5 bases, and 12 bases separated the two germline ends.

This chain links TRBV6-1 with TRBJ2-7; D is unresolved. The receptor comes from a man younger than 30 in good health. Some clones in this sample may be carry-over from other donors' samples. Sequenced sample: naive CD8+ T cells from PBMCs. The CDR3 sequence is CASSARYSHEQYF. The CDR3 nucleotides are TGTGCCAGCAGTGCGCGTTACTCTCACGAGCAGTACTTC.